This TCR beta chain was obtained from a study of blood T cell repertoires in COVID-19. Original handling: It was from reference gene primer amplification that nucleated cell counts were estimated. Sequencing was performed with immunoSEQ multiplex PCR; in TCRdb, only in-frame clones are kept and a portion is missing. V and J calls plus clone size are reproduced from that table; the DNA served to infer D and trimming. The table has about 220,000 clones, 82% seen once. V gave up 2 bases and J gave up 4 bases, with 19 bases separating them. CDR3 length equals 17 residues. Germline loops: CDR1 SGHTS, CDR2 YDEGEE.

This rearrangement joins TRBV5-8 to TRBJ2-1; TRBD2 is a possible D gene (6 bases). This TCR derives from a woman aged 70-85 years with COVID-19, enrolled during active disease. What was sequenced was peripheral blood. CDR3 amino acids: CASSFDRSGVSYNEQFF. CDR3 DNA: TGTGCCAGCAGCTTTGATCGTTCGGGAGTGAGTTACAATGAGCAGTTCTTC.